Included here is one T cell receptor beta chain sequence, with context. The antigen remains undetermined. TCRdb re-derived calls from the 5' RACE reads in MiXCR, one entry per CDR3 protein. The sample has 200,000 to 300,000 distinct CDR3 sequences, more than 20% seen once; the top ten hold less than 0.75%. The sample is drawn from a study of CD8 T cells in ankylosing spondylitis. Study-wide results and limits: Ankylosing spondylitis blood appeared to carry a characteristic TCR beta motif of roughly eight highly homologous variants.

V dropped 4 bases and J dropped 4 bases, with 12 bases sitting between them. CDR3 length equals 14 residues. Sequencing was performed on blood, either unsorted or a sorted T cell fraction (not recorded which). This receptor was identified in a male donor with ankylosing spondylitis or in good health (not recorded which). The rearrangement links TRBV12-3 or TRBV12-4 to TRBJ2-3, with D uncertain. The CDR3 is CASSSSPLPDTQYF. DNA of the CDR3: TGTGCCAGCAGTTCCTCACCGCTCCCAGATACGCAGTATTTT.